The 10 T cell receptor beta chains below come from one sample, sequenced in a study of blood T cell repertoires in COVID-19 (TCRdb year 2020). Libraries were constructed by the immunoSEQ multiplex PCR assay. Imported from immuneACCESS, the table was reduced by TCRdb to in-frame sequences with V and J called. These copies leave out some clones; in studies compared against another copy, an unresolved V gene accounts for under half, and the cause of the remainder is not known. Recorded for this sample are around 16,000 clones; about nine tenths of them occurred a single time. 9% to 15% of the sample is in the top ten clones. The sequencing input was peripheral blood. These TCRs come from a human donor in a cohort sampled during active COVID-19.

This chain connects TRBV3-1 (or the pseudogene TRBV3-2) to TRBJ2-2, with D possibly TRBD2 on 6 matching bases. CDR1 and CDR2 (germline): LGHDT, YNNKEL (reference sequence). There are 14 residues in the CDR3. With 3 bases removed from V and 4 bases from J, the gap between germline ends came to 9 bases. The CDR3 coding sequence is TGTGCCAGCAGCCAGCAGGGACTCACCGGGGAGCTGTTTTTT. Its translation: CASSQQGLTGELFF.

The table lists this clone with a count of one. The chain is built from TRBV2 and TRBJ2-3; no clear D. The germline gives CDR1 SNHLY, CDR2 FYNNEI. The CDR3 spans 11 residues. V lost 2 bases and J 7 bases, leaving 4 bases between the germline ends. In DNA, the CDR3 is TGTGCCAGCAGTGAACGGTATACGCAGTATTTT. Amino acid sequence: CASSERYTQYF.

J is TRBJ2-7 and V is TRBV3-1 (or the pseudogene TRBV3-2); 8 positions agree with TRBD2. Germline CDR1 is LGHDT and CDR2 is YNNKEL (reference sequence). Trimming at V came to 2 bases and at J to 3 bases, leaving 9 bases not matched to a gene. CDR3 size: 16 residues. The CDR3 coding sequence is TGTGCCAGCAGCCAAAAACATAGCGGGGCCAACTACGAGCAGTACTTC. This codes for CASSQKHSGANYEQYF.

CDR3 amino acids: CASSPRLGRGTQETQYF. CDR3 bases: TGTGCCAGCTCACCACGTCTAGGGCGGGGGACACAAGAGACCCAGTACTTC. The chain employs TRBV18 and TRBJ2-5; TRBD2 might be the D (7 bases). With 1 base removed from V and 2 bases from J, the gap between germline ends came to 17 bases. Germline V lookup: CDR1 KGHSH, CDR2 LQKENI. The CDR3 contains 17 residues. The whole variable domain, filled in from reference TRBV18 and TRBJ2-5, reads NAGVMQNPRHLVRRRGQEARLRCSPMKGHSHVYWYRQLPEEGLKFMVYLQKENIIDESGMPKERFSAEFPKEGPSILRIQQVVRGDSAAYFCASSPRLGRGTQETQYFGPGTRLLVL.

The rearrangement uses TRBV2 and TRBJ1-2; D remains ambiguous. The length of the CDR3 is 13 residues. V was shortened by 5 bases and J by 4 bases, with 11 bases between the two germline ends. Germline lookup yields CDR1 SNHLY and CDR2 FYNNEI. The CDR3 reads CASSPLISYGYTF. CDR3 DNA: TGTGCCAGCAGTCCCTTAATCTCCTATGGCTACACCTTC.

This rearrangement joins TRBV6-2 or TRBV6-3 to TRBJ2-1; D is undetermined. Germline assignment: CDR1 MNHEY and CDR2 SVGEGT. Trimming took off 4 bases at V and 0 bases at J, with 10 bases between the two ends. This CDR3 spans 15 amino acids. This chain's CDR3 is CASSFTPISYNEQFF. CDR3 bases: TGTGCCAGCAGTTTTACACCGATCTCCTACAATGAGCAGTTCTTC.

V is TRBV20-1 and J is TRBJ1-2; 7 bases match TRBD1. CDR1 is DFQATT, CDR2 SNEGSKA, per germline (reference sequence). CDR3 length: 19 residues. V was clipped by 3 bases and J by 3 bases; unmatched bases: 22. This CDR3 reads CSASSISGTDFFFHYGYTF. DNA for the CDR3: TGCAGTGCTAGTTCTATATCCGGGACAGACTTTTTCTTTCACTATGGCTACACCTTC.

The J gene is TRBJ1-2, the V gene TRBV5-6; maybe TRBD1 (6 bases). The CDR3 contains 14 residues. Germline assignment: CDR1 SGHDT and CDR2 YYEEEE. Trimming pared 2 bases from V and 2 bases from J, leaving 10 bases between. CDR3 protein: CASSFPGTNYGYTF. Written as DNA, the CDR3 is TGTGCCAGCAGCTTCCCCGGGACAAACTATGGCTACACCTTC.

V and J are TRBV12-3 or TRBV12-4 and TRBJ1-2, with 7 bases identical to TRBD1. The V gene end was trimmed by 5 bases and the J gene end by 2 bases; junction bases not matched to a gene: 2. The CDR3 is made up of 13 amino acids. DNA of the CDR3: TGTGCCAGCAGTCCGACAGGGAACTATGGCTACACCTTC. This translates into CASSPTGNYGYTF.

The V gene is TRBV19, the J gene TRBJ2-7; a possible D gene is TRBD2 (7 bases). V lost 5 bases and J lost 7, with 21 bases in between. This CDR3 comprises 15 residues. Germline CDR1 LNHDA, CDR2 SQIVND (reference sequence). The CDR3 spells CASSPGRGAPGEQYF. The CDR3 region has the DNA TGTGCCAGTAGTCCAGGGAGGGGGGCACCTGGGGAGCAGTACTTC.